The sequence of this T cell receptor (beta chain) was determined in a study of OX40 agonist ivuxolimab in advanced cancers. Looking at the study overall: Partial responses were observed in three patients, of whom one had hepatocellular carcinoma and two had cutaneous melanoma. Study-wide findings and caveats: Dose levels from 0.1 to 3.0 mg/kg saw CD4+ and CD8+ blood T cells expand clonally by week 6.

This clone was seen just once. Its target is unknown. CDR1 MNHNY and CDR2 SVGAGI come from the germline V gene (reference sequence). CDR3 length: 16 amino acids. The germline V and J ends were trimmed by 0 bases and 6 bases, with 15 bases remaining between them. The table came from immunoSEQ multiplex PCR; TCRdb's copy has only in-frame clones and leaves some out. The table lists about 77,000 clones, about 86% of them singletons. The specimen was CD4+ or CD8+ T cells sorted from blood, collected in a trial of the OX40 agonist ivuxolimab. The sequence derives from an adult with an advanced solid tumor such as melanoma, head and neck, liver or kidney cancer. The chain uses TRBV6-6 and TRBJ1-5, with D possibly matching TRBD1 (5 bases). The CDR3 region is CASSYSEGAGGQPQHF. CDR3 DNA: TGTGCCAGCAGTTACTCCGAAGGGGCGGGTGGTCAGCCCCAGCATTTT.